This T cell receptor beta chain was identified in a study of blood T cell repertoires in COVID-19. About the research overall: Sources were T cells, B-cell-depleted T cells, or PBMCs; the material itself was cDNA or gDNA.

The CDR3 contains 16 residues. Trimming at V came to 4 bases and at J to 7 bases, leaving 15 bases not matched to a gene. The germline V gene encodes CDR1 KGHSH and CDR2 LQKENI. In this sample, this clone turned up a few times. Method: immunoSEQ multiplex PCR; TCRdb's copy keeps in-frame clones and lacks some. The sample carries approximately 150,000 clones, approximately 80% recorded once. This rearrangement joins TRBV18 to TRBJ2-7, with 8 bases matching TRBD1. The receptor was isolated from a woman of 80 years or more with COVID-19, enrolled during active disease. What was sequenced was peripheral blood. The CDR3, as DNA: TGTGCCAGCTCACTATCACCGGGACAGGCTGCAAGGGAGCAGTACTTC. Its translation: CASSLSPGQAAREQYF.